What follows are 16 T cell receptor beta chains derived from one specimen sequenced in a study of tumor-infiltrating lymphocytes in oesophageal squamous cell carcinoma. TCRdb redid the calling of the PCR reads with MiXCR, one entry per CDR3 protein. The sample contains 10,000 to 15,000 distinct CDR3 sequences, under 70% of which appear only once. Sequencing was done on a sample of esophageal tumor tissue. These receptors were obtained from a male donor with esophageal squamous cell carcinoma.

This clonotype occurred many times. V is TRBV5-1 and J is TRBJ2-3; D ambiguous. CDR3 length equals 13 residues. V lost 5 bases and J lost 4, with 11 bases in between. Germline V gene lookup returns CDR1 SGHRS and CDR2 YFSETQ. CDR3 region: CASRARNADTQYF. The CDR3, as DNA: TGCGCCAGCAGAGCCCGTAACGCAGATACGCAGTATTTT.

The gene calls are TRBV6-1 and TRBJ2-7; TRBD1 aligns across 7 bases. Near its end, the DNA agrees better with TRBJ2-5, so the J call may be wrong. The CDR3 runs to 14 residues. Germline-derived CDR1 and CDR2 are MNHNS and SASEGT. DNA of the CDR3: TGTGCCAGCAGCAGAGGGGGCGGGCAAGAGACCCAGTACTTC. It yields the protein CASSRGGGQETQYF.

This clonotype has just a few counts. V is TRBV27 and J is TRBJ1-6; weak D call: TRBD1 (6 bases). Germline assignment: CDR1 MNHEY and CDR2 SMNVEV (reference sequence). The CDR3 length is 14 residues. Deletions cut 6 bases from V and 6 bases from J, with 12 bases between. Here the CDR3 reads CASRMDSFNSPLHF. CDR3 DNA sequence: TGTGCCAGCAGGATGGACAGTTTTAATTCACCCCTCCACTTT.

This clonotype appeared once. The chain recombines TRBV7-3 with TRBJ2-3; no reliable D call. The CDR3 has 15 residues. The V and J ends lost 5 bases and 0 bases respectively, with 12 bases between them. From germline, CDR1 is SGHTA and CDR2 FQGTGA. In DNA form, the CDR3 reads TGTGCCAGCAGCGAGGACCTTCCTAGCACAGATACGCAGTATTTT. Translation gives CASSEDLPSTDTQYF.

The rearrangement links TRBV7-9 to TRBJ2-5, with D maybe TRBD2 (5 bases). This CDR3 region has 14 residues. Per the germline V gene, CDR1 is SEHNR and CDR2 is FQNEAQ (reference sequence). V gave up 1 base and J gave up 5 bases, with 11 bases separating them. The CDR3 sequence: CASSLDRGSETQYF. The CDR3 DNA follows: TGTGCCAGCAGCTTAGATCGGGGATCGGAGACCCAGTACTTC.

This clonotype came up a few times. This sequence joins TRBV5-1 and TRBJ1-2, with TRBD1 matching over 8 bases. Trimming removed 4 bases from V and 5 bases from J; junction bases left unmatched: 7. Germline CDR1 and CDR2: SGHRS and YFSETQ. This CDR3 is 14 amino acids long. The CDR3 DNA follows: TGCGCCAGCAGCGTGACAGGGGAAGGGTATGGCTACACCTTC. It yields the protein CASSVTGEGYGYTF.

The chain has TRBV28 and TRBJ2-5, with 7 nucleotides matching TRBD1. The J call could be wrong; TRBJ2-7 is a better fit for the DNA end. Germline-derived CDR1 and CDR2 are MDHEN and SYDVKM. There are 16 residues in the CDR3. CDR3 sequence: CASSSPGQSRPYEQYF. The DNA for the CDR3 is TGTGCCAGCAGTTCTCCGGGACAGTCCCGTCCCTACGAGCAGTACTTC.

This clonotype was counted at least ten times. The CDR3 ends on some other residue instead of the conserved phenylalanine or tryptophan, so this is likely a read error. Because the CDR3's place on the DNA is in doubt, the DNA is left out and the CDR3 is given as listed by TCRdb. The chain carries TRBV7-3 and TRBJ2-6; the table assigns TRBD2, which was not confirmed against the DNA. Per germline, CDR1 SGHTA and CDR2 FQGTGA. The CDR3 spans 11 residues, counting both ends. The CDR3 region is CASSFLLGRSL.

J is TRBJ2-3 and V is TRBV3-1, with TRBD2 matching over 8 bases. In germline, CDR1 is LGHDT, CDR2 YNNKEL (reference sequence). This CDR3 spans 16 amino acids. V trimming: 4 bases; J trimming: 4 bases; junction bases outside the gene matches: 10. CDR3 residues: CASSPRVAGNSDTQYF. For the CDR3, the DNA is TGTGCCAGCAGCCCCCGGGTAGCGGGAAATTCAGATACGCAGTATTTT.

The chain employs TRBV7-6 and TRBJ2-4; the D gene is possibly TRBD2 (6 bases). Gene TRBJ2-1 matches the end of the DNA better, so the J call may be wrong. The CDR3 runs to 13 residues. Per the germline V gene, CDR1 is SGHVS and CDR2 is FNYEAQ. The CDR3 region is CASSLGVAAEQFF. The CDR3, as DNA: TGTGCCAGCAGCTTAGGTGTAGCGGCTGAGCAGTTCTTC.

In this sample, this clonotype turned up a few times. The chain employs TRBV7-9 and TRBJ2-3, with TRBD2 matching over 15 bases. Per germline, CDR1 SEHNR and CDR2 FQNEAQ (reference sequence). V lost 1 base, J lost 6 bases, and 2 bases stayed unmatched. The length of the CDR3 is 16 residues. CDR3 in DNA: TGTGCCAGCAGCTTAGTGGGACTAGCGGGAGGTGATACGCAGTATTTT. Translation gives CASSLVGLAGGDTQYF.

About this clonotype: A much larger clonotype is one base distant, so this may be a read error. The CDR3 sequence is CAISEEGAGVGEQYF. DNA of the CDR3: TGTGCCATCAGTGAGGAGGGGGCAGGGGTAGGGGAGCAGTACTTC. V usage is TRBV10-3 and J usage is TRBJ2-5; 7 nucleotides agree with TRBD1. The germline CDR1 and CDR2 sequences are ENHRY and SYGVKD. The CDR3 has 15 residues. Trimming at V came to 2 bases and at J to 11 bases, leaving 14 bases not matched to a gene.

For this clonotype: It may be a read error: a sequence one base away is much more abundant. The chain has TRBV18 and TRBJ2-1, with D hard to call. The J call may not be correct, given that the DNA end is closer to TRBJ2-7. CDR3 length: 16 residues. Germline lookup yields CDR1 KGHSH and CDR2 LQKENI. The CDR3: CASSPSSPPGAYEQYF. The CDR3 nucleotides are TGTGCCAGCTCACCATCTTCGCCTCCTGGGGCCTACGAGCAGTACTTC.

This chain joins TRBV7-2 and TRBJ2-7, with D uncertain. V was cut by 5 bases and J by 0 bases, with 11 bases left in between. CDR1 is SGHTA and CDR2 is FQGNSA in the germline V gene. CDR3 size: 14 residues. In DNA, the CDR3 is TGTGCCAGCAGCCAGGACCAGAACTCCTACGAGCAGTACTTC. Translation gives CASSQDQNSYEQYF.

This clonotype is labeled medium-sized (0.01 to 0.1%). At one end, the junction sequence differs from germline, possibly due to a read error. The chain carries TRBV6-1 and TRBJ2-5; no clear D. This CDR3 contains 12 residues. The germline V gene encodes CDR1 MNHNS and CDR2 SASEGT. The CDR3, as DNA: TGTGCCAGCACTGAAATCGTCGAGACCCAGTACTTC. This gives the protein CASTEIVETQYF.

This clonotype has at least ten counts. The rearrangement uses TRBV5-4 and TRBJ2-2, with D possibly TRBD1 on 5 matching bases. The CDR3 runs 15 residues. Trimming removed 0 bases from V and 5 bases from J, with 11 bases in between. Germline V CDR1 and CDR2: SGHNT, YYREEE (reference sequence). Here the CDR3 DNA reads TGTGCCAGCAGCTTGGGGGCAGGGCCTACCGGGGAGCTGTTTTTT. Translation gives CASSLGAGPTGELFF.